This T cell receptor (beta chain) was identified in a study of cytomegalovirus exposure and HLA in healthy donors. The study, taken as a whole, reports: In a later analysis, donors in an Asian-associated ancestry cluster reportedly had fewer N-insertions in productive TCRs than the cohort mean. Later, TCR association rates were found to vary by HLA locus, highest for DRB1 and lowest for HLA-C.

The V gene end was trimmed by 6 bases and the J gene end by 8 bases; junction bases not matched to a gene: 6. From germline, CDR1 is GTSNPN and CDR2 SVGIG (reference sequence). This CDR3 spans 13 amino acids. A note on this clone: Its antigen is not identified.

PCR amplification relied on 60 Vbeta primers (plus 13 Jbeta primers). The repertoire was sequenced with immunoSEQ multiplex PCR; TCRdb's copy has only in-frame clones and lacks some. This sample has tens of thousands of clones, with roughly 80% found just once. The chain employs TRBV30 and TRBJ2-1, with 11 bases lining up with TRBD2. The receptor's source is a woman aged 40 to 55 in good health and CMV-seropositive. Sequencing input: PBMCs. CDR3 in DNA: TGTGCCTGTACTAGCGGGAGTATCCATGAGCAGTTCTTC. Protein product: CACTSGSIHEQFF.